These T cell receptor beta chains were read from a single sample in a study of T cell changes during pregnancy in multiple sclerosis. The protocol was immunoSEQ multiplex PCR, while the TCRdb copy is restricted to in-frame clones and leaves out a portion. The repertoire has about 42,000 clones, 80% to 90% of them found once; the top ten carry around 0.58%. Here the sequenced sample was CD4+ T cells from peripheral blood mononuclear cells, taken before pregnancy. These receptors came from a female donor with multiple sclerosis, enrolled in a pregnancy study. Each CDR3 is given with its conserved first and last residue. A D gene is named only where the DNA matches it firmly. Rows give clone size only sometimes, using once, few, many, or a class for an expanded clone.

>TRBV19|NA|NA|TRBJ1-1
TGTGCCAGTAGTATGAATTTCTACAAGCCCCTTCGGGCTGAAGCTTTCTTT
CASSMNFYKPLRAEAFF
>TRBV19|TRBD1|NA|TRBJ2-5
TGTGCCACCGCGCAGGGGGCCCAAGAGACCCAGTACTTC
CATAQGAQETQYF
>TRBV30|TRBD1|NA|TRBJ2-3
TGTGCCTGGATGGGGACAGGGTTTCTGAGAGATACGCAGTATTTT
CAWMGTGFLRDTQYF
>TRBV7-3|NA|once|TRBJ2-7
TGTGCCAGCAGGGCCCAACCGGGATCGGCGGAGCAGTACTTC
CASRAQPGSAEQYF
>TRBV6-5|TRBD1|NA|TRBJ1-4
TGTGCCAGCAGTCTCGGACAGGGGGCGCGAGTAAAACTGTTTTTT
CASSLGQGARVKLFF
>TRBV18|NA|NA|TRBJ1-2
TGTGCCAGCTCCGACGCCCCGGGTAACTATGGCTACACCTTC
CASSDAPGNYGYTF
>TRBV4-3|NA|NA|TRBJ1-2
TGCGCCAGCAGCCAACAAGGGGGTGTAGAGAATGGCTACACCTTC
CASSQQGGVENGYTF
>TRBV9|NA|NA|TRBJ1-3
TGTGCCAGCAGCTCCGGGGGATTATCTGGAAACACCATATATTTT
CASSSGGLSGNTIYF
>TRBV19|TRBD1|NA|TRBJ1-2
TGTGCCAGTAGTCTTCAACAGGGGATAACGTTAGGCTACACCTTC
CASSLQQGITLGYTF
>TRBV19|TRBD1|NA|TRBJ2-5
TGTGCCAGTAGCGGGACAGGTTGGGAGACCCAGTACTTC
CASSGTGWETQYF
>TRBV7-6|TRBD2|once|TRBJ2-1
TGTGCCAGCAGCTTAACGGGGGGGGAGTACAATGAGCAGTTCTTC
CASSLTGGEYNEQFF
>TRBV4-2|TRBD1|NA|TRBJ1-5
TGTGCCAGCAGCCCTACCCCCGGGACAGGGGTAGTTCAGCCCCAGCATTTT
CASSPTPGTGVVQPQHF
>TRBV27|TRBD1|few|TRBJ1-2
TGTGCCAGCAGTTTTTCTCCGCCCAGGGGGCGTTTTGGCTACACCTTC
CASSFSPPRGRFGYTF
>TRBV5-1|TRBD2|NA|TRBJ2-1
TGCGCCAGCAGCTTGGGGCTAGCGGGAGTCAATGAGCAGTTCTTC
CASSLGLAGVNEQFF
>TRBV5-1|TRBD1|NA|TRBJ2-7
TGCGCCAGCAGCGCGGAGCCGACCGGGACAGGGGGCCTCGAGCAGTACTTC
CASSAEPTGTGGLEQYF
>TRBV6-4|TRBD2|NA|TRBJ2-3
TGTGCCAGCAGTGACTCTAGGCTAGCGGGGGGCGGTACGCAGTATTTT
CASSDSRLAGGGTQYF
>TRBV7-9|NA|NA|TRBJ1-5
TGTGCCAGCAGCTTATTCGTAGGGGAAAATCAGCCCCAGCATTTT
CASSLFVGENQPQHF
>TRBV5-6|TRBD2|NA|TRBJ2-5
TGTGCCAGCAGCAGGACTAGGCGGGTAGAGACCCAGTACTTC
CASSRTRRVETQYF